This paragraph reports one T cell receptor (beta chain). Its specificity is not known. This record belongs to a study of cytomegalovirus exposure and HLA in healthy donors. Study-wide background: Inside one of the first data releases sat about 85 million unique TCRs taken from HLA-typed donors.

The CDR3 extends over 16 amino acids. In germline, CDR1 is KGHSH, CDR2 LQKENI. Trimming took 3 bases from V and 0 from J; bases not matched to a gene: 6. Amplification used 60 Vbeta primers and 13 Jbeta primers. Here immunoSEQ multiplex PCR was the method, and the copy in TCRdb shows in-frame clones only, minus some. The sample contains about 92,000 clones, 81% of which appear only once. Study-wide results and caveats: In vitro checks showed that a few CMV-associated chains really do target CMV antigens.

Input material: PBMCs. The sequence derives from a girl aged 2 to 10 in good health and CMV-seropositive. V is TRBV18 and J is TRBJ2-7, with 9 bases matching TRBD1. CDR3 bases: TGTGCCAGCTCACCTTACGACAGGGGGAGCTCCTACGAGCAGTACTTC. Protein sequence: CASSPYDRGSSYEQYF.